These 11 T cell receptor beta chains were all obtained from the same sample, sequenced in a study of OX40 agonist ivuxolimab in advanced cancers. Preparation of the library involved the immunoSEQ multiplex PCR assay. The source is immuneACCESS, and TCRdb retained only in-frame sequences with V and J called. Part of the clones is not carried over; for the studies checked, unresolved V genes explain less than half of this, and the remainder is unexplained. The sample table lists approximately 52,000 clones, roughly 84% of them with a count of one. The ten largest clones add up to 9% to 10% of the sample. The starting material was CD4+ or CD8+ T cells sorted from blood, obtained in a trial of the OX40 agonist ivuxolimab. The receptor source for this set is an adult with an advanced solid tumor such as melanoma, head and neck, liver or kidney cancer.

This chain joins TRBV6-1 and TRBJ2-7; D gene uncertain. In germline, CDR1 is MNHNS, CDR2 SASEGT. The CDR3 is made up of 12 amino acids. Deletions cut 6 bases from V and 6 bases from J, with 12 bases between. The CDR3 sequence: CASSPPDGEQYF. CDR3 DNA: TGTGCCAGCAGCCCCCCGGACGGCGAGCAGTACTTC.

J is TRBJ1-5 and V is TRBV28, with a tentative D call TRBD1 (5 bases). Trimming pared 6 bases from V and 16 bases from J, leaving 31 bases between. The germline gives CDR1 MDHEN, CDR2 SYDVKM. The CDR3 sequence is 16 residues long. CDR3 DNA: TGTGCCAGCAGAACCGGGACCCAATGGGAAGGTAGCCCCATACATTTT. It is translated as CASRTGTQWEGSPIHF.

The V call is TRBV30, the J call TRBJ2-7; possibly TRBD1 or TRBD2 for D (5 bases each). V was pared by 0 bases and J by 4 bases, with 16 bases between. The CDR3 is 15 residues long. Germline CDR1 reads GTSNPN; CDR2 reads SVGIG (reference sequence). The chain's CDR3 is CAWSVIQRGSYEQYF. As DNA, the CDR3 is TGTGCCTGGAGTGTGATCCAGAGGGGCTCTTACGAGCAGTACTTC. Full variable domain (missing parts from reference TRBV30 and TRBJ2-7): SQTIHQWPATLVQPVGSPLSLECTVEGTSNPNLYWYRQAAGRGLQLLFYSVGIGQISSEVPQNLSASRPQDRQFILSSKKLLLSDSGFYLCAWSVIQRGSYEQYFGPGTRLTVT.

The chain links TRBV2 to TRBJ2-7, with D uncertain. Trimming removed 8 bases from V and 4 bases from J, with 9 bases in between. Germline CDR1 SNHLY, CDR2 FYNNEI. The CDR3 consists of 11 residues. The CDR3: CASVRSYEQYF. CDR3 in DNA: TGTGCCAGCGTTAGGTCTTACGAGCAGTACTTC. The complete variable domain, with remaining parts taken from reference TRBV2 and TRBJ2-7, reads EPEVTQTPSHQVTQMGQEVILRCVPISNHLYFYWYRQILGQKVEFLVSFYNNEISEKSEIFDDQFSVERPDGSNFTLKIRSTKLEDSAMYFCASVRSYEQYFGPGTRLTVT.

The CDR3: CASSLTATNEKLFF. DNA for the CDR3: TGCGCCAGCAGCTTAACTGCAACTAATGAAAAACTGTTTTTT. V and J are TRBV5-1 and TRBJ1-4; D remains unclear. Germline loops: CDR1 SGHRS, CDR2 YFSETQ. V lost 2 bases to trimming and J lost 0 bases, with 5 bases between them. CDR3 length: 14 amino acids.

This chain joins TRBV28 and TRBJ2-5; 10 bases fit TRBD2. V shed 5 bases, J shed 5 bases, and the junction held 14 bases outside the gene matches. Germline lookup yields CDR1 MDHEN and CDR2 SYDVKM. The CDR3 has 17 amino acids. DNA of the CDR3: TGTGCCAGCAGTCCCGCTGAGGTAGCGGGAGGTGGTGAGACCCAGTACTTC. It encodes CASSPAEVAGGGETQYF.

This CDR3 is CASSLTGTSGGRTGELFF. The CDR3 nucleotides read TGTGCCAGCAGCTTGACAGGGACTAGCGGGGGGAGGACCGGGGAGCTGTTTTTT. The chain joins TRBV11-2 to TRBJ2-2; 15 nucleotides agree with TRBD2. The CDR3 is made up of 18 amino acids. The germline CDR1 and CDR2 sequences are SGHAT and FQNNGV. The J segment lost 5 bases and the V segment lost 3 bases, leaving 7 bases of the junction unmatched.

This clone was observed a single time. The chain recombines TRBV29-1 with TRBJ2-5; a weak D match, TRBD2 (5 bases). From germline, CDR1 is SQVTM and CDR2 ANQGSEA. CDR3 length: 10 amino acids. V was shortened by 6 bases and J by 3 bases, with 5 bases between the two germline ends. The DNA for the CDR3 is TGCAGCGTGGGAGAAGAGACCCAGTACTTC. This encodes CSVGEETQYF.

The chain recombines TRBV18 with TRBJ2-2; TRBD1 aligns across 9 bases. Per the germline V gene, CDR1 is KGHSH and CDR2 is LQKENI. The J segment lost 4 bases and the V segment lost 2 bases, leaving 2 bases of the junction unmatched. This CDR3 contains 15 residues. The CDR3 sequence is CASSPGTGLTGELFF. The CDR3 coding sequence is TGTGCCAGCTCACCAGGGACAGGGCTCACCGGGGAGCTGTTTTTT.

DNA for the CDR3: TGCGCCAGCAGCCAAGACGAACTGCTAGCGGGAGGTGGAACCGGGGAGCTGTTTTTT. Translated, it gives CASSQDELLAGGGTGELFF. The gene calls are TRBV4-1 and TRBJ2-2, with 11 positions matching TRBD2. The length of the CDR3 is 19 residues. Germline-derived CDR1 and CDR2 are MGHRA and YSYEKL. J gave up 5 bases and V 0 bases, and 11 bases lay outside the gene matches.

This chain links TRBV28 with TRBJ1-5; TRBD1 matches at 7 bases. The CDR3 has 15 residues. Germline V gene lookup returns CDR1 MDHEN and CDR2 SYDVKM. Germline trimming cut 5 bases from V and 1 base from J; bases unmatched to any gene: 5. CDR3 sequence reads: CASSTLTGSNQPQHF. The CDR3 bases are TGTGCCAGCAGTACCCTGACAGGGAGCAATCAGCCCCAGCATTTT.